Each of the 28 T cell receptor beta chains below was sequenced from the same sample in a study of T-cell memory formation after mild COVID-19. Via MiXCR, TCRdb re-called the 5' RACE reads, giving one row per CDR3 protein. The profile shows approximately 300,000 distinct CDR3 sequences, roughly 15% of them singletons. The sample consisted of PBMCs or a T cell subset sorted from them (not recorded which). These receptor sequences come from a man younger than 30 who had mild COVID-19 (a few samples of this study predate the infection). Cell type and time point are not known.

The chain links TRBV10-2 to TRBJ2-3, with D possibly TRBD1 on 6 matching bases. The CDR3 is made up of 16 amino acids. Trimming removed 1 base from V and 1 base from J, with 12 bases in between. CDR1 WSHSY and CDR2 SAAADI come from the germline V gene. CDR3 bases: TGCGCCAGCAGTGAGTGGTATGAGGGGGGCACAGATACGCAGTATTTT. It codes for CASSEWYEGGTDTQYF.

This chain links TRBV7-9 with TRBJ1-2; D gene uncertain. The CDR3 extends over 12 amino acids. Germline CDR1 is SEHNR and CDR2 is FQNEAQ (reference sequence). V was pared by 1 base and J by 8 bases, with 8 bases between. The chain's CDR3 is CASSLGVQGYTF. The CDR3 DNA reads TGTGCCAGCAGCTTAGGAGTCCAGGGCTACACCTTC.

The table lists this clonotype with a few counts. The chain links TRBV24-1 to TRBJ1-5; D possibly corresponds to TRBD1 (5 bases). V lost 1 base to trimming and J lost 0 bases, with 15 bases between them. CDR1 is KGHDR and CDR2 is SFDVKD in the germline V gene. This CDR3 comprises 18 residues. CDR3 in DNA: TGTGCCACCAGTGATTTATCCCCAGGGCGGAATAGCAATCAGCCCCAGCATTTT. Protein product: CATSDLSPGRNSNQPQHF.

A few counts support this clonotype. The rearrangement uses TRBV7-2 and TRBJ2-3; 8 nucleotides agree with TRBD2. Per germline, CDR1 SGHTA and CDR2 FQGNSA. CDR3 length: 13 residues. The trim removed 7 bases at V and 7 bases at J, leaving 7 bases unmatched. CDR3 nucleotide sequence: TGTGCCAGCACCGGGACTAGAAGCAATACGCAGTATTTT. It translates to CASTGTRSNTQYF.

This clonotype was found a few times. The gene calls are TRBV28 and TRBJ2-7, with a possible D match to TRBD2 (6 bases). Trimming left V 10 bases short and J 0 bases short, with 19 bases between. The germline V gene encodes CDR1 MDHEN and CDR2 SYDVKM. The CDR3 consists of 15 residues. CDR3 residues: CATTRRGGSSYEQYV. CDR3 DNA sequence: TGTGCCACCACGCGGCGGGGTGGGAGCTCCTACGAGCAGTACGTC.

V gene TRBV6-5 combines with J gene TRBJ2-7, with D perhaps being TRBD1 or TRBD2 (5 bases each). V lost 5 bases and J lost 0, with 11 bases in between. Germline values: CDR1 MNHEY, CDR2 SVGAGI. The CDR3 length is 14 residues. In DNA, the CDR3 is TGTGCCAGCAGTATCACCGGGGCCTCCTACGAGCAGTACGTC. Translation gives CASSITGASYEQYV.

V gene TRBV19 combines with J gene TRBJ2-2, with 7 bases matching TRBD1. V lost 5 bases, J lost 6 bases, and 6 bases stayed unmatched. Germline-derived CDR1 and CDR2 are LNHDA and SQIVND (reference sequence). The CDR3 covers 14 residues. The CDR3 DNA is TGTGCCAGTAGTGTTGGTCAGGGGGCCGGGGAGCTGTTTTTT. Translation gives CASSVGQGAGELFF. The variable domain in full, completed from reference TRBV19 and TRBJ2-2, reads DGGITQSPKYLFRKEGQNVTLSCEQNLNHDAMYWYRQDPGQGLRLIYYSQIVNDFQKGDIAEGYSVSREKKESFPLTVTSAQKNPTAFYLCASSVGQGAGELFFGEGSRLTVL.

This clonotype was seen a handful of times. The genes are TRBV6-4 and TRBJ1-6; no firm D call. V was cut by 0 bases and J by 7 bases, with 4 bases left in between. Germline V gene sequence: CDR1 MRHNA, CDR2 SNTAGT. There are 13 residues in the CDR3. CDR3 sequence: CASSDSSNSPLHF. The CDR3 nucleotides are TGTGCCAGCAGTGACTCGTCGAATTCACCCCTCCACTTT.

V usage is TRBV5-5 and J usage is TRBJ1-6; TRBD1 aligns across 7 bases. This CDR3 spans 16 amino acids. Germline CDR1 is SGHKS and CDR2 is YYEKEE (reference sequence). Germline trimming cut 1 base from V and 10 bases from J; bases unmatched to any gene: 11. In DNA form, the CDR3 reads TGTGCCAGCAGCTTGAGCCTGAACAGGGGAAAATCACCCCTCCACTTT. Translated, it gives CASSLSLNRGKSPLHF.

This chain uses TRBV6-2 or TRBV6-3 with TRBJ1-5; a possible D gene is TRBD1 (5 bases). This CDR3 is built from 15 residues. Germline V gives CDR1 MNHEY, CDR2 SVGEGT. V lost 7 bases and J 2 bases, leaving 15 bases between the germline ends. The CDR3: CASTRAGEGNQPQHF. Written as DNA, the CDR3 is TGTGCCAGCACCAGGGCGGGGGAAGGCAATCAGCCCCAGCATTTT.

This clonotype was seen at least ten times. J is TRBJ2-5 and V is TRBV7-2; D possibly corresponds to TRBD1 (6 bases). The V and J ends lost 3 bases and 1 base respectively, with 15 bases between them. CDR3 length: 16 amino acids. CDR1 SGHTA and CDR2 FQGNSA come from the germline V gene. The CDR3 region has the DNA TGTGCCAGCAGCTTCAGGCAGGGGCTCACCCAAGAGACCCAGTACTTC. Its translation is CASSFRQGLTQETQYF.

The rearrangement links TRBV20-1 to TRBJ1-2; maybe TRBD1 (5 bases). The CDR3 covers 14 residues. The germline CDR1 and CDR2 sequences are DFQATT and SNEGSKA (reference sequence). The germline V and J ends were trimmed by 6 bases and 2 bases, with 16 bases remaining between them. The CDR3 loop reads CSAKNRLGNYGYTF. The CDR3 DNA is TGCAGTGCAAAAAACAGGTTGGGGAACTATGGCTACACCTTC.

This clonotype was seen a few times. The chain is built from TRBV12-3 or TRBV12-4 and TRBJ2-3, with D unclear. V was shortened by 4 bases and J by 2 bases, with 10 bases between the two germline ends. The CDR3 sequence is 14 residues long. The DNA for the CDR3 is TGTGCCAGCAGTTCATTGACGGACACAGATACGCAGTATTTT. Its translation is CASSSLTDTDTQYF.

The chain links TRBV9 to TRBJ2-7; TRBD1 or TRBD2 may be the D gene (7 bases each). The ends were cut back, 0 bases at V and 9 bases at J, with 13 bases in the middle. Per germline, CDR1 SGDLS and CDR2 YYNGEE. The length of the CDR3 is 13 residues. The CDR3 reads CASSVDSRGGQYF. CDR3 nucleotide sequence: TGTGCCAGCAGCGTAGATTCCAGGGGGGGGCAGTACTTC.

This chain joins TRBV6-5 and TRBJ1-5; 9 positions match TRBD1. This CDR3 is 14 amino acids long. Germline CDR1 MNHEY, CDR2 SVGAGI. The V segment lost 6 bases and the J segment 4 bases; nucleotides outside the gene matches: 4. CDR3 bases: TGTGCCAGCAGGTCCGGGACAGGGAATCAGCCCCAGCATTTT. Translating gives CASRSGTGNQPQHF.

This clonotype has a handful of counts. The chain links TRBV12-3 or TRBV12-4 to TRBJ1-2, with D unclear. The V and J ends lost 6 bases and 4 bases respectively, with 15 bases between them. The CDR3 length is 14 residues. CDR3 loop: CASSLGLAGYGYTF. DNA for the CDR3: TGTGCCAGCAGCCTCGGTCTTGCGGGCTATGGCTACACCTTC.

At least ten counts were recorded for this clonotype. This chain connects TRBV4-1 to TRBJ2-1, with D unclear. Trimming removed 4 bases from V and 7 bases from J, with 11 bases in between. CDR1 is MGHRA and CDR2 is YSYEKL in the germline V gene. This CDR3 has 13 amino acids. CDR3 region: CASSRPLGNEQFF. CDR3 sequence (DNA): TGCGCCAGCAGCCGACCTTTGGGTAATGAGCAGTTCTTC.

CDR3 sequence reads: CAVGAISSYEQYF. CDR3 nucleotide sequence: TGTGCCGTGGGGGCCATTAGCTCCTACGAGCAGTACTTC. V gene TRBV30 combines with J gene TRBJ2-7; D might be TRBD1 (6 bases). CDR1 GTSNPN and CDR2 SVGIG come from the germline V gene (reference sequence). The CDR3 spans 13 residues. V gave up 8 bases and J gave up 0 bases, with 14 bases separating them.

The gene calls are TRBV4-1 and TRBJ2-1; 10 bases align to TRBD1. The CDR3 sequence is 16 residues long. The V gene's germline CDR1 is MGHRA and CDR2 YSYEKL. V shed 1 base and J 10 bases; nucleotides not matched to a gene: 10. This CDR3 is CASSQAGTGAALEQFF. DNA for the CDR3: TGCGCCAGCAGCCAAGCGGGGACAGGGGCGGCTTTGGAGCAGTTCTTC.

At least ten counts were recorded for this clonotype. The gene calls are TRBV7-2 and TRBJ1-3; no firm D call. CDR1 is SGHTA, CDR2 FQGNSA, per germline. The V gene lost 1 base and the J gene lost 0 bases, with 10 bases spanning the gap. The CDR3 loop spans 16 amino acids. The CDR3 is CASSLVGLSSGNTIYF. CDR3 in DNA: TGTGCCAGCAGCTTAGTGGGGTTGAGCTCTGGAAACACCATATATTTT.

The chain employs TRBV5-6 and TRBJ2-3; TRBD1 is a possible D gene (5 bases). The germline CDR1 and CDR2 sequences are SGHDT and YYEEEE. This CDR3 is 15 amino acids long. V dropped 0 bases and J dropped 2 bases, with 10 bases sitting between them. The CDR3 loop is CASSLGQGHTDTQYF. CDR3 DNA sequence: TGTGCCAGCAGCTTGGGCCAGGGCCACACAGATACGCAGTATTTT.

The V gene is TRBV3-1, the J gene TRBJ1-2, with 9 bases identical to TRBD1. Germline lookup yields CDR1 LGHDT and CDR2 YNNKEL (reference sequence). This CDR3 region has 14 residues. Losses at the gene ends were 1 base for V and 5 bases for J; bases not matched to a gene: 2. CDR3 nucleotide sequence: TGTGCCAGCAGCCAAGGGACAGGGGAGTATGGCTACACCTTC. Residues: CASSQGTGEYGYTF.

This chain joins TRBV25-1 and TRBJ1-1; D gene unclear. Germline V gene data show CDR1 as MGHDK and CDR2 as SYGVNS. Trimming took 4 bases from V and 6 from J, leaving 6 bases between them. The CDR3 loop spans 11 amino acids. The DNA for the CDR3 is TGTGCCAGCAGTGGAGGGCCTGAAGCTTTCTTT. Its protein is CASSGGPEAFF.

The rearrangement links TRBV6-2 or TRBV6-3 to TRBJ2-1; perhaps TRBD2 as D (5 bases). Trimming shortened V by 2 bases and J by 10 bases, and 21 bases separated the two germline ends. CDR1 is MNHEY and CDR2 is SVGEGT in the germline V gene. This CDR3 has 16 amino acids. CDR3 sequence reads: CASSYRRSGGSREQFF. The CDR3 DNA is TGTGCCAGCAGTTACCGGCGCTCGGGCGGGTCGCGGGAGCAGTTCTTC.

This clonotype turned up a few times. The V and J genes are TRBV6-5 and TRBJ2-7; no clear D gene. The ends were cut back, 2 bases at V and 3 bases at J, with 14 bases in the middle. The CDR3 spans 15 residues. CDR1 and CDR2 (germline): MNHEY, SVGAGI. Here the CDR3 DNA reads TGTGCCAGCAGTTACCTGGACGGCATAGGCTACGAGCAGTACTTC. Its translation is CASSYLDGIGYEQYF.

The chain uses TRBV6-6 and TRBJ2-3; D might be TRBD1 (6 bases). CDR3 length equals 13 residues. Trimming took 10 bases from V and 1 from J, leaving 12 bases between them. The germline CDR1 and CDR2 sequences are MNHNY and SVGAGI (reference sequence). The DNA of the CDR3 is TGTGCCACCGTGGGGGCCGGCACAGATACGCAGTATTTT. It is translated as CATVGAGTDTQYF.

The chain carries TRBV29-1 and TRBJ2-6; unclear D gene. Between the trimmed V and J ends, which lost 4 bases and 4 bases, there was a span of 5 bases. This CDR3 spans 12 amino acids. Looked up from germline, CDR1 is SQVTM and CDR2 is ANQGSEA. CDR3 DNA: TGCAGCGTTGGTGCCGGGGCCAACGTCCTGACTTTC. The encoded protein is CSVGAGANVLTF. Full variable domain (missing parts from reference TRBV29-1 and TRBJ2-6): SAVISQKPSRDICQRGTSLTIQCQVDSQVTMMFWYRQQPGQSLTLIATANQGSEATYESGFVIDKFPISRPNLTFSTLTVSNMSPEDSSIYLCSVGAGANVLTFGAGSRLTVL.

About this clonotype: One end of the junction varies from germline; a read error may be responsible. This chain joins TRBV18 and TRBJ1-6; no clear D. This CDR3 has 15 residues. CDR1 and CDR2 (germline): KGHSH, LQKENI. The CDR3 protein is CASSPMRQDNPPLHF. CDR3 coding DNA: TGTGCCAGCTCACCGATGAGGCAGGATAATCCACCCCTCCACTTT.